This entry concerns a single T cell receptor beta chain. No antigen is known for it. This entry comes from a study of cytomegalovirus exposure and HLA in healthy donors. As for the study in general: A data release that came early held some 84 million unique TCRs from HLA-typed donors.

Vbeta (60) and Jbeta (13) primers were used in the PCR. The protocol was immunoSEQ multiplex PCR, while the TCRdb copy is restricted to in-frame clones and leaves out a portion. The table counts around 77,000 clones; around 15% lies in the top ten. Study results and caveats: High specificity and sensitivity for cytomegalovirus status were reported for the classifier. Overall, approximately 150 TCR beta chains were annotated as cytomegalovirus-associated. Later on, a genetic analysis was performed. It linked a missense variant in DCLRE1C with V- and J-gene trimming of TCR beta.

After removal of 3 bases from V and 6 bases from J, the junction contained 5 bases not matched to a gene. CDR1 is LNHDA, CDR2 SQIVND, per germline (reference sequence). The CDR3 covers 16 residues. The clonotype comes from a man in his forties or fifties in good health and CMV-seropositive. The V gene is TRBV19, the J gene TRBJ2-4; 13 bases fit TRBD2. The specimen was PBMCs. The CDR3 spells CASSIRTSGRGNIQYF. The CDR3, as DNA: TGTGCCAGTAGTATTAGGACTAGCGGGAGAGGAAACATTCAGTACTTC.